This T cell receptor (beta chain) was obtained from a study of read filtering for tumor transcriptome and immune sequencing (dated by TCRdb to about 2020). Regarding the study in general: The cohort consisted of 17 to 20 male and roughly 15 female patients, with a mean age of about 66 years and an age range of about 45 to 90. Under revised international staging, about 8 patients fell into R-ISS I, 15 to 20 into R-ISS II and over five into R-ISS III. Whole-transcriptome libraries were prepared with the TruSeq RNA Access Library Prep Kit after DNase treatment. Per sample, about 4.05 to 10.27 million TCR-region mapped reads were obtained with IR-seq, compared with only 85 to 1273 with RNA-seq. Using the same bone marrow samples, the study ran both targeted immune repertoire sequencing and bulk whole-transcriptome sequencing and then compared the TCR repertoires from each method. As a main aim, a read-filtering strategy for immune repertoire data was addressed, with the specific question being whether clonotypes supported by a single read should be removed.

Per the germline V gene (reference sequence), DFQATT is the CDR1 and SNEGSKA is the CDR2. The V and J ends are trimmed by 3 bases and 3 bases, leaving 9 bases between them. Measured from the cysteine to the phenylalanine, the CDR3 is 12 residues long. The entry retains the CDR3 DNA only, 36 bases that are in frame from base 1. Bone marrow was sampled from every patient at the time of active disease. Ficoll-Hypaque density gradient centrifugation was used to isolate the bone marrow mononuclear cells. To remove myeloma plasma cells, the cells were labeled with CD138 magnetic microbeads on a MACS separator, and CD138-negative cells were then collected by negative selection. Purity of the isolated cells was checked by flow cytometry on an Attune NxT using CD138 antibodies. TRIzol reagent was used to extract total RNA, and a NanoDrop spectrophotometer was used to quantify the extracted RNA. For each patient, paired RNA-seq and IR-seq were run on the CD138-negative bone marrow sample from that patient.

Beyond this particular receptor, the publication reports: Clonotypes were captured by IR-seq at much higher depth and more reliably than by RNA-seq, and smaller IR-seq throughput was sufficient for identification of most shared clonotypes. The sorted CD138-negative fraction was composed of a mixed bone marrow immune population rather than of purified T cells. Removing single-read clonotypes increased the correlation between IR-seq and RNA-seq shared clonotype proportions. Single-read clonotypes made up around 80% of clonotypes but only 3% to 4% of total reads in IR-seq, compared with approximately 75% of clonotypes and about 44% of reads in RNA-seq.

Ten or more counts support this clonotype. This receptor's antigen is unknown. One base away there is no much larger clone; base qualities are not given. The Immunoverse kit was used to build TCR libraries from about 430 ng RNA, with molecular barcoded adaptors covering alpha/delta and beta/gamma chains. TCR library preparation was performed with the same RNA that was used for transcriptome sequencing. Sequencing of TCR libraries was carried out on an Illumina HiSeq 4000 with 2 x 150 cycles. On the authors' methods: With MiXCR, TCR reads were aligned to human V, D, J and C references and assembled into CDR3 clonotypes, with quality filtering and error correction included. The tcR package in R was used for analysis of clonotype counts and gene usage diversity. Raw mapping reads were checked after the RNA-seq reads had been mapped by STAR aligner version 2.5.3a onto the human GRCh37 genome. IR-seq fastq files were randomly downsampled with Seqtk 1.3 to test the effect of sequencing depth on detected clonotypes. The public reads were quality trimmed at Q25 with fastp and then assembled into clones with MiXCR by TCRdb, keeping productive beta chains. Rows with one shared CDR3 protein collapse into an entry with the most common genes and DNA. Here the V and J calls rest on TCRdb's processing, not on the authors' analysis. The sample table contains 46,000 or so distinct CDR3 sequences; only one count was recorded for approximately 19% of them. The ten top clones hold 15% of the sample.

The rearrangement joined TRBV20-1 to TRBJ2-7; TRBD1 might be the D gene, on 5 matching bases. The sample taken for sequencing was a population of CD138-negative cells sorted from bone marrow. The sample's cell subset or site label, in plain terms: bone marrow mononuclear cells depleted of CD138+ plasma/myeloma cells by negative magnetic selection. This TCR derives from a donor at least 40 years old with multiple myeloma. The CDR3 amino acid sequence is: CSARFQGYEQYF. The nucleotides read TGCAGTGCTAGGTTTCAGGGCTACGAGCAGTACTTC.